This section outlines one T cell receptor (beta chain) sequence together with its context. Next came a second PCR, run for about 7 to 12 cycles, which used a sample-barcoded 5' primer along with a J-beta primer mix. TCRdb ran MiXCR on the 5' RACE reads and lists one entry per CDR3 protein. The sample carries roughly 1.5 million distinct CDR3 sequences, 35% to 45% recorded once. These data come from a study of blood T cells in healthy people across ages. Sequenced material: blood. The clonotype comes from a woman younger than 30 in good health.

As DNA, the CDR3 is TGTGCCAGCAGGCATCGACAGGGTGAAGCTTTCTTT. This gives the protein CASRHRQGEAFF. The chain carries TRBV12-3 or TRBV12-4 and TRBJ1-1; 7 nucleotides match TRBD1. This CDR3 region has 12 residues. V trimming: 6 bases; J trimming: 7 bases; junction bases outside the gene matches: 5.